Below, 10 T cell receptor beta chains from the same sample are listed, as sequenced in a study of glioma-infiltrating T cells. The iRepertoire nested amplicon-rescue multiplex PCR amplified TCR alpha and beta CDR3s from RNA. TCRdb used MiXCR to reprocess the multiplex PCR reads, holding one entry per CDR3 protein. This sample has some 110,000 distinct CDR3 sequences, with roughly 20% found just once. The sequencing input was glioma tissue, nonneoplastic brain tissue, or PBMCs (not recorded which). Receptor source: a human donor with low-grade glioma or glioblastoma, undergoing nonglioma brain surgery, or in good health (not recorded which).

This clonotype was seen many times. The chain uses TRBV10-3 and TRBJ1-4; D is unclear. The CDR3 totals 11 residues. The germline V gene encodes CDR1 ENHRY and CDR2 SYGVKD. V gave up 7 bases and J gave up 5 bases, with 5 bases separating them. CDR3 sequence (DNA): TGTGCCATCATGGGAAATGAAAAACTGTTTTTT. It translates to CAIMGNEKLFF.

This clonotype came up a few times. For the CDR3, the DNA is TGCGCCAGCAGCTCGGGACTGCACAATGAGCAGTTCTTC. Translation gives CASSSGLHNEQFF. The rearrangement links TRBV5-1 to TRBJ2-1; D may be TRBD2 (6 bases). CDR3 size: 13 residues. Trimming took 3 bases from V and 5 from J, leaving 9 bases between them. Per the germline V gene, CDR1 is SGHRS and CDR2 is YFSETQ.

For this clonotype: This may be a read error: a much more frequent sequence differs by one nucleotide. The V call is TRBV24-1, the J call TRBJ2-1, with 7 bases aligning to TRBD2. CDR1 and CDR2 (germline): KGHDR, SFDVKD. The CDR3 runs 15 residues. The CDR3 nucleotides read TGTGCCACCAGGGATTTGAAGCGGGGCTACAATGAGCAGTTCTTC. It encodes CATRDLKRGYNEQFF.

This clonotype appeared a few times. CDR3 sequence: CATSEGPPHNEQFF. DNA of the CDR3: TGTGCCACCAGTGAAGGACCTCCCCACAATGAGCAGTTCTTC. The rearrangement links TRBV24-1 to TRBJ2-1; no clear D. The CDR3 is 14 residues long. The V end lost 4 bases, the J end lost 5 bases, and 11 bases lay between the germline ends. CDR1 and CDR2 (germline): KGHDR, SFDVKD.

This clonotype was counted many times. An end of the junction does not agree with germline; a read error may underlie this. The V and J genes are TRBV2 and TRBJ2-1, with 7 bases lining up with TRBD2. Germline V gene sequence: CDR1 SNHLY, CDR2 FYNNEI. There are 12 residues in the CDR3. CDR3 DNA: TGTGCCAGCAGTGGGGACTACATTGAGCAGTTCTTC. This codes for CASSGDYIEQFF.

This clonotype was counted a few times. This chain connects TRBV12-3 or TRBV12-4 to TRBJ2-1; D may be TRBD1 (6 bases). V was cut by 5 bases and J by 4 bases, with 12 bases left in between. The CDR3 spans 14 residues. The CDR3 spells CASSSRGAYNEQFF. The CDR3 nucleotides are TGTGCCAGCAGTAGCAGGGGCGCTTACAATGAGCAGTTCTTC.

This clonotype was recorded at least ten times. V gene TRBV12-3 or TRBV12-4 combines with J gene TRBJ2-3, with D perhaps matching TRBD1 (6 bases). V gave up 3 bases and J gave up 6 bases, with 13 bases separating them. The CDR3 contains 14 residues. The CDR3 DNA reads TGTGCCAGCAGTTTTATCCAGGGGCAGGATACGCAGTATTTT. Amino acids: CASSFIQGQDTQYF.

This clonotype was recorded many times. The chain is built from TRBV27 and TRBJ2-5, with D unresolved. The CDR3 runs 16 residues. Between the trimmed V and J ends, which lost 7 bases and 5 bases, there was a span of 23 bases. From germline, CDR1 is MNHEY and CDR2 SMNVEV (reference sequence). CDR3 sequence: CASTLPTRSPSETQYF. The DNA for the CDR3 is TGTGCCAGCACTTTGCCCACCCGGTCCCCCTCGGAGACCCAGTACTTC.

This clonotype was counted many times. This chain joins TRBV6-1 and TRBJ1-1; tentative D call: TRBD1 (5 bases). CDR1 is MNHNS and CDR2 is SASEGT in the germline V gene. V lost 6 bases to trimming and J lost 4 bases, with 12 bases between them. This CDR3 is 13 amino acids long. In nucleotides, the CDR3 is TGTGCCAGCAGATTGGACGGGGGCACTGAAGCTTTCTTT. It specifies CASRLDGGTEAFF.

This clonotype was seen more than once but under ten times. V usage is TRBV5-4 and J usage is TRBJ2-5; 12 nucleotides agree with TRBD1. The CDR3 extends over 15 amino acids. Germline-derived CDR1 and CDR2 are SGHNT and YYREEE (reference sequence). V trimming: 3 bases; J trimming: 3 bases; junction bases outside the gene matches: 3. The CDR3 protein is CASSWDRGREETQYF. The CDR3 DNA reads TGTGCCAGCAGCTGGGACAGGGGGCGGGAAGAGACCCAGTACTTC.